This T cell receptor (beta chain) was captured by sequencing in a study of human T cells and chemical hapten exposure (dated by TCRdb to about 2021). Study-wide context: For sensitization, 2% DPC in acetone was applied to a 2 cm by 2 cm area of upper inner arm skin. Patch tests used Finn chambers with 0.01% DPC on the upper back, scored after 6 days by International Contact Dermatitis Research Group standards. The libraries were sequenced as a pool, and the TCR yield per sample differed mostly because of small variations in library volumes within the pool. In alopecia patients, the study followed how the peripheral blood TCR repertoire changed in vivo over primary and secondary sensitization to diphenylcyclopropenone (DPC), a hapten. The patient cohort, mostly female, included alopecia areata with under or over 50% scalp involvement, alopecia totalis and alopecia universalis. Blood was sampled from patients pre-sensitization (week 0) and at 2, 6 and about 24 weeks after DPC sensitization. Nearly 30 alopecia patients gave blood for TCR sequencing at one to four time points (pre-sensitization, 2, 6 and 24 weeks). Throughout the roughly 24-week study period, patients were also given weekly therapeutic DPC doses on the scalp.

What the work shows at the level of the full study, not this receptor alone: The number of TCRs above 1 in 1000 frequency did not change with DPC sensitization; there was no evidence of global repertoire structure alterations. Significantly more large CDR3 similarity clusters were formed by expanded TCRs than by pre-sensitization or healthy control sets, consistent with antigen-driven responses. Repeated subsampling changed both the strength of the expansion versus patch-test correlation and the threshold at which that correlation became significant. The number of PT1 expanded TCRs positively correlated with patch test score, significant at thresholds 8, 16 and 32 but not 4. Alopecia, a presumed autoimmune disease, was present in all patients, so the immune response of the patients might differ from that of healthy individuals.

The sample's time point, from its label and the paper: patch test 1, 2 weeks after DPC sensitization. The treatment or condition label here, explained by the study, means: therapeutic diphenylcyclopropenone sensitization with weekly scalp DPC. At every patch-test visit, the blood draw took place before the patch test was put on. To be eligible, patients had to be aged 18 to 70, diagnosed with alopecia and judged suitable for DPC therapy, while pregnant patients were excluded. Unfractionated whole blood was collected in Tempus Blood RNA tubes, and total RNA was extracted from that blood. V sheds 0 bases and J sheds 7 bases, leaving 10 bases between their ends. CDR1 and CDR2, looked up from the germline V gene, are ENHRY and SYGVKD. The cysteine opens and the phenylalanine closes a CDR3 of 15 amino acids. The only DNA kept is the CDR3, 45 bases in frame from the first base. The protocol used for the library was RACE. Sequenced using a NextSeq 500. During library preparation, unique molecular identifiers were attached to individual cDNA molecules so that TCRs could be counted in a quantitative, reproducible way. Both TCR alpha and TCR beta chains were sequenced from each blood RNA sample. The study's processing was this. A median of about 87,000 TCRs per sample was observed, with a range of 23,224 to 690,600. V, J and CDR3 annotation of the TCR reads was performed with the Decombinator software suite. To make PS versus PT1 abundance plots, every sample was subsampled to the same number of TCRs (28,000). Expanded TCRs were defined as absent before sensitization and observed at least eight times at the 2-week time point. In TCRdb, the public reads were trimmed at Q25 with fastp and aligned with MiXCR, with productive beta chains retained. When rows share a CDR3 protein, they turn into one entry using the most common DNA and genes. It is TCRdb's table, rather than the study itself, that gives the V and J calls and clone size. This sample holds 80,000 to 100,000 distinct CDR3 sequences; under 15% were observed only once. The biggest ten clones account for around 2.2% of the sample.

This clonotype was observed many times. Its antigen remains undetermined. The input lacks base qualities; no much larger clone sits a single base away. This chain joins TRBV10-3 to TRBJ1-6; D gene: possibly TRBD1, on 5 matching bases. Source: whole blood, taken in connection with sensitization to the hapten diphenylcyclopropenone (DPC). The sequence was collected from a woman in her forties with alopecia areata. Some clones in this sample may be carry-over from other donors' samples. The sequenced DNA is TGTGCCATCAGTGAGTCGAGGGCAGGGAATTCACCCCTCCACTTT. Its translation is CAISESRAGNSPLHF.